This T cell receptor beta chain was recorded in a study of blood T cell repertoires in COVID-19. Study-level information: The United States, Italy and Spain provided the acute and convalescent COVID-19 samples. Sample material is recorded as cDNA or gDNA derived from T cells, B-cell-depleted T cells, or PBMCs.

The CDR3 is made up of 17 amino acids. Per the germline V gene, CDR1 is MDHEN and CDR2 is SYDVKM. Unmatched junction bases numbered 11, after V lost 7 bases and J lost 2 bases. Per the study methods: Amplification from reference gene primers served as the basis for estimated nucleated cell counts. Produced via immunoSEQ multiplex PCR; TCRdb's table is partial and in-frame only. V, J and clone size were drawn from that table, and D and trimming were deduced from the DNA. This table holds roughly 150,000 clones, approximately 73% found once. This sequence originates from a man aged 55-75 years with acute or convalescent COVID-19. The chain has TRBV28 and TRBJ1-5, with 10 bases aligning to TRBD1. The material sequenced was peripheral blood. CDR3 DNA sequence: TGTGCCAGCATCCCGACAGGGGGCCTGGGGGGCAATCAGCCCCAGCATTTT. As protein: CASIPTGGLGGNQPQHF.